A selection of T cell receptor beta chains follows, all from one sample in a study of cytomegalovirus exposure and HLA in healthy donors. Libraries were prepared by immunoSEQ multiplex PCR; TCRdb keeps only in-frame clonotypes and omits some of them. This repertoire shows 200,000 or so clones, 70% to 90% found once; its top ten account for around 3%. Material for sequencing was PBMCs. These receptors originate from a woman aged 18 to 35 in good health and CMV-seronegative. Both conserved end residues are trimmed from each CDR3.

12 | TRBV11-2 | ASSLGTSADTQY
9 | TRBV7-2 | ASSLINEQY
14 | TRBV27 | ASSLKGDNLNTEAF
13 | TRBV5-4 | ASSSADRGAYEQY
11 | TRBV4-1 | ASSQEGGNEQY
14 | TRBV9 | ASSSLAGGSGETQY
11 | TRBV19 | ASSVTLNTEAF
11 | TRBV30 | AWSRDSLQPQH
13 | TRBV4-2 | ASSQERATFNEQF
11 | TRBV11-3 | ASSLEEGHEQY
15 | TRBV7-9 | ASSLARGGRGGETQY
10 | TRBV12-5 | ASGPGGYEQY
13 | TRBV29-1 | SVVGAFGTTDTQY
12 | TRBV5-6 | ASSSIATYNEQF
14 | TRBV5-1 | ASSTGTSGSTDTQY
14 | TRBV7-9 | ASSFRRGPANTEAF
11 | TRBV27 | ASGPSSYNEQF
10 | TRBV10-2 | ASSGAAYEQY
12 | TRBV7-2 | ASSPDRGTDTQY
11 | TRBV27 | ASSFGHADTQY
11 | TRBV6-1 | ASSFGRNTEAF
14 | TRBV4-2 | ASSQSLVKLTGELF
14 | TRBV5-1 | ASRPRQGSMNTEAF
13 | TRBV6-5 | ASSPGTARSYGYT
12 | TRBV28 | ASRGGGGFQPQH
12 | TRBV2 | ASTGQIMNTEAF
11 | TRBV5-1 | ASSTGVNQPQH
15 | TRBV5-6 | ASSLWGTSGTADTQY
13 | TRBV9 | ASSVGGGNSYEQY
11 | TRBV28 | ASSGDGSYEQY
13 | TRBV28 | ASSDFGRESETQY
16 | TRBV4-3 | ASSQDIVRTTLGHEQF
21 | TRBV5-1 | ASSSLSRDRETEEVFAFYEQY
10 | TRBV29-1 | SAASLRYGYT
12 | TRBV7-9 | ASSLPRREAEAF
15 | TRBV6-1 | ASSENPGTGGYNEQF
13 | TRBV10-2 | ASRPPDRAFYGYT
13 | TRBV7-9 | ASSAGTGPLNGYT
11 | TRBV27 | ASSLWGGSEAF
11 | TRBV28 | ASSDRVRYEQY
13 | TRBV9 | ASSVGGIGTYEQY
17 | TRBV5-6 | ASSSPGLAGLSSYNEQF
13 | TRBV7-2 | ASSLRLAGGFEQY
10 | TRBV28 | ATGTSLPEQF
10 | TRBV29-1 | SVGAGGDEQY
13 | TRBV28 | ASGYRLAGAHEQF
10 | TRBV27 | ASSPPGGAAF
12 | TRBV2 | ASGDRITNYGYT
13 | TRBV10-2 | ASSAELAGGYEQY
13 | TRBV12-2 | ASRSGPQGSYGYT
11 | TRBV29-1 | SVADRGSYEQY
12 | TRBV7-9 | ASSTMGASDTQY
12 | TRBV5-1 | ASSWSRQGGGYT
14 | TRBV7-9 | ASSLRSGSPADTQY
12 | TRBV28 | ASSFASEYNEQF
14 | TRBV4-3 | ASSQEEGAHTGELF
13 | TRBV27 | ASSFWPGSKNIQY
17 | TRBV7-6 | ASSLRYLNPGGSGNTIY
14 | TRBV13 | ASSHRRQVMNTEAF
12 | TRBV2 | ASMLYGQKYEQY